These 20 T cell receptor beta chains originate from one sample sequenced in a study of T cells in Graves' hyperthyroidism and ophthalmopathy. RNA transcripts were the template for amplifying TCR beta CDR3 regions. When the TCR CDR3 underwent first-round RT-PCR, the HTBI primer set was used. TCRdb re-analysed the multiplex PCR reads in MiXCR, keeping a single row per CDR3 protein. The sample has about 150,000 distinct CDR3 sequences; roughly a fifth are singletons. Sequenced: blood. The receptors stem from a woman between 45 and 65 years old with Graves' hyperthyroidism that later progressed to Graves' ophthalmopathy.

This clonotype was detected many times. CDR3 residues: CASSLGPQGTYEQYF. The CDR3 coding sequence is TGTGCCAGCAGCTTAGGCCCACAGGGAACCTACGAGCAGTACTTC. This rearrangement joins TRBV11-3 to TRBJ2-7, with D possibly matching TRBD1 (6 bases). Trimming took off 1 base at V and 2 bases at J, with 12 bases between the two ends. This CDR3 spans 15 amino acids. Germline CDR1 SGHNT, CDR2 YENEEA.

The DNA for the CDR3 is TGTGCCAGCATGGTTCAGGGAATTGGCTACACCTTC. Translating it yields CASMVQGIGYTF. The J gene is TRBJ1-2, the V gene TRBV6-1, with D maybe TRBD1 (5 bases). V dropped 7 bases and J dropped 7 bases, with 13 bases sitting between them. There are 12 residues in the CDR3. Germline-derived CDR1 and CDR2 are MNHNS and SASEGT.

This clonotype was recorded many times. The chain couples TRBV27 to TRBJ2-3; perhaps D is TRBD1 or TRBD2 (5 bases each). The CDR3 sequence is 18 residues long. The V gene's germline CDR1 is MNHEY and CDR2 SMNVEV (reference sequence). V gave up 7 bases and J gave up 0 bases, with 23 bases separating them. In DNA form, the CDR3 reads TGTGCCAGCACCCCCGTCGGAGTTGGGGGTCCTAGCACAGATACGCAGTATTTT. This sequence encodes CASTPVGVGGPSTDTQYF.

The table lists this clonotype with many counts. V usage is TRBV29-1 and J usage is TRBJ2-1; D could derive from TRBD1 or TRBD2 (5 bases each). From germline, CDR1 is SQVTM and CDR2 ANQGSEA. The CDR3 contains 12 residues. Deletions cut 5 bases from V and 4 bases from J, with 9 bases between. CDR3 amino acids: CSVWDGYNEQFF. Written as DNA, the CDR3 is TGCAGCGTTTGGGACGGATACAATGAGCAGTTCTTC.

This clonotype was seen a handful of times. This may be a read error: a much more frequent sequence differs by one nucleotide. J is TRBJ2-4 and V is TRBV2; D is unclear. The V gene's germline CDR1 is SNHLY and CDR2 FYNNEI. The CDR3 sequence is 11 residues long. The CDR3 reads CAGSDFGIQYF. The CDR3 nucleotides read TGTGCCGGCAGTGACTTTGGCATTCAGTACTTC.

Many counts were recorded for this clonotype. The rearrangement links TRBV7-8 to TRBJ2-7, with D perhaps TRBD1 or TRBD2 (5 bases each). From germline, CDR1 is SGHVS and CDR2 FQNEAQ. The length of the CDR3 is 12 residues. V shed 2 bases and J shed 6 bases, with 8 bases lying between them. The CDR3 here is CASSLTRGEQYF. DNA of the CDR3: TGTGCCAGCAGCTTAACTAGGGGCGAGCAGTACTTC.

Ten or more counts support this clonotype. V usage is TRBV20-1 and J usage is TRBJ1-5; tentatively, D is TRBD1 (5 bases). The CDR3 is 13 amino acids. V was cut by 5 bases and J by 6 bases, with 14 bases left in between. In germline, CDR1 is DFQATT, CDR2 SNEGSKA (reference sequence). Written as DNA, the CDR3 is TGCAGTGCTGATCAGGGTCTCGGTCAGCCCCAGCATTTT. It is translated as CSADQGLGQPQHF.

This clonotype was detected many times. The DNA of the CDR3 is TGCAGTGCTAGAGATCGCCGGAGCCCGAATCAGCCCCAGCATTTT. Translated, it gives CSARDRRSPNQPQHF. The V call is TRBV20-1, the J call TRBJ1-5; the D is unclear. V was pared by 0 bases and J by 4 bases, with 13 bases between. The CDR3 contains 15 residues. CDR1 DFQATT and CDR2 SNEGSKA come from the germline V gene (reference sequence).

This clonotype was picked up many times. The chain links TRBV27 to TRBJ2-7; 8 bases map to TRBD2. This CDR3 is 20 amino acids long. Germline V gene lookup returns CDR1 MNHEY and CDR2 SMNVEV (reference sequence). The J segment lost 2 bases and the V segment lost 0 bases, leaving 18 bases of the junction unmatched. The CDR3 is CASSLSGSGRRTKIAYEQYF. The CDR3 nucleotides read TGTGCCAGCAGTTTATCGGGCAGCGGGAGAAGGACCAAAATAGCCTACGAGCAGTACTTC.

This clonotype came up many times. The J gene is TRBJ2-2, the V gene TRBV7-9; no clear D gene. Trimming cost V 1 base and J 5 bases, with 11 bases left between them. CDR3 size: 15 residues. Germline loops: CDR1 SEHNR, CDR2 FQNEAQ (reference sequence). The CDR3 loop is CASSLGSGETGELFF. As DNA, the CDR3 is TGTGCCAGCAGCTTAGGGTCAGGCGAGACCGGGGAGCTGTTTTTT.

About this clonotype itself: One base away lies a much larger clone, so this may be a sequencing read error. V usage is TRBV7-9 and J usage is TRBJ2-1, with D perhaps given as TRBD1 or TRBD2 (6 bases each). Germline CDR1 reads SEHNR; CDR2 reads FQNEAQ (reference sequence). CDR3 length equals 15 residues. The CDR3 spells CASLRSKQGGDEQSF. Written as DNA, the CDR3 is TGTGCCAGCCTCAGATCTAAACAGGGAGGCGATGAGCAGTCCTTC. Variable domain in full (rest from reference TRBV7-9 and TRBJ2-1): DTGVSQNPRHKITKRGQNVTFRCDPISEHNRLYWYRQTLGQGPEFLTYFQNEAQLEKSRLLSDRFSAERPKGSFSTLEIQRTEQGDSAMYLCASLRSKQGGDEQSFGPGTRLTVL.

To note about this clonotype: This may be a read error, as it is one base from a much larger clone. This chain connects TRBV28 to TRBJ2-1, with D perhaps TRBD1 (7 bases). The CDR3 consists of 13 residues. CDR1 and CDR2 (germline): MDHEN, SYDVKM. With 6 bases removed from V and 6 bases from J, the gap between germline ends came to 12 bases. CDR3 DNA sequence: TGTGCCAGCAGGCGGGGACAGATCAATGAGCAGTTCTTC. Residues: CASRRGQINEQFF.

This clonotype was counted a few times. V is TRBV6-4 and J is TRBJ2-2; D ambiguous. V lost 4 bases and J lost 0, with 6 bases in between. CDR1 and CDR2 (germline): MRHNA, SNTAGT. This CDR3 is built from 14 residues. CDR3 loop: CASSASANTGELFF. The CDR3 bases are TGTGCCAGCAGTGCCAGCGCGAACACCGGGGAGCTGTTTTTT.

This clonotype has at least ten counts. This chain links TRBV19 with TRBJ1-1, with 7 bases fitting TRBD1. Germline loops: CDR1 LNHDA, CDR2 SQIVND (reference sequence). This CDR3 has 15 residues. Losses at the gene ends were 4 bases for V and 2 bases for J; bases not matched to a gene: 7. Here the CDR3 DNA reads TGTGCCAGTAGTACATACAGGGGAGGAAACACTGAAGCTTTCTTT. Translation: CASSTYRGGNTEAFF.

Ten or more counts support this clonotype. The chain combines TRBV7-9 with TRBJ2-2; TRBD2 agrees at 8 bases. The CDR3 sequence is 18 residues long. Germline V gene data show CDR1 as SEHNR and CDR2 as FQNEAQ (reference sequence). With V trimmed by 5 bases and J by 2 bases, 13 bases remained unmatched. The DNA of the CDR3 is TGTGCCAGCAGCCTGACCGGGACTAGAAGGGCTAACACCGGGGAGCTGTTTTTT. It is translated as CASSLTGTRRANTGELFF.

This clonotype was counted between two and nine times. The CDR3 protein is CASSRAPGQENEKLFF. The CDR3 coding sequence is TGTGCCAGCAGCCGCGCTCCGGGACAGGAGAATGAAAAACTGTTTTTT. The chain recombines TRBV6-1 with TRBJ1-4; 8 bases agree with TRBD1. This CDR3 has 16 residues. Trimming removed 6 bases from V and 5 bases from J; junction bases left unmatched: 11. Germline V gene data show CDR1 as MNHNS and CDR2 as SASEGT.

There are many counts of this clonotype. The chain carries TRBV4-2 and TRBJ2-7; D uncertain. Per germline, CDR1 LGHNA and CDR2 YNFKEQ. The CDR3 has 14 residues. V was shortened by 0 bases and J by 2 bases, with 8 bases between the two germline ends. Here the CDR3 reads CASSQEYGPYEQYF. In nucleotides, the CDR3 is TGTGCCAGCAGCCAAGAGTACGGGCCCTACGAGCAGTACTTC.

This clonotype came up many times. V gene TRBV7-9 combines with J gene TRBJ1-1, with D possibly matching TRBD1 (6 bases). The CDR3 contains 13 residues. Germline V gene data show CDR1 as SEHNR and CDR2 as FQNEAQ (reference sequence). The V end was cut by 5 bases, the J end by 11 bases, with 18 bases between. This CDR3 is CASSPYTGIGAFF. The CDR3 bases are TGTGCCAGCAGCCCCTACACAGGGATTGGGGCTTTCTTT. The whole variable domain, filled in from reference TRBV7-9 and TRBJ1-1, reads DTGVSQNPRHKITKRGQNVTFRCDPISEHNRLYWYRQTLGQGPEFLTYFQNEAQLEKSRLLSDRFSAERPKGSFSTLEIQRTEQGDSAMYLCASSPYTGIGAFFGQGTRLTVV.

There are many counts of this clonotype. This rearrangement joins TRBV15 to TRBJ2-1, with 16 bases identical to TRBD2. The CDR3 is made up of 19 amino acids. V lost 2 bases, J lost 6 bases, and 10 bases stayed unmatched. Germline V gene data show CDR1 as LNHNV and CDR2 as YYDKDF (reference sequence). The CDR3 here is CATSRQSGLAGGPRNEQFF. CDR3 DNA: TGTGCCACCAGCAGACAATCGGGACTAGCGGGAGGGCCGCGCAATGAGCAGTTCTTC.

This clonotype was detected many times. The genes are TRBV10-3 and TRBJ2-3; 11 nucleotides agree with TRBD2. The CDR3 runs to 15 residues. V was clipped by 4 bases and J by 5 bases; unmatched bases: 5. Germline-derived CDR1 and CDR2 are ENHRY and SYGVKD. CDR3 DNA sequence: TGTGCCATCAGTGTAGCGGGAGGGCATGGAGATACGCAGTATTTT. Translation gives CAISVAGGHGDTQYF.